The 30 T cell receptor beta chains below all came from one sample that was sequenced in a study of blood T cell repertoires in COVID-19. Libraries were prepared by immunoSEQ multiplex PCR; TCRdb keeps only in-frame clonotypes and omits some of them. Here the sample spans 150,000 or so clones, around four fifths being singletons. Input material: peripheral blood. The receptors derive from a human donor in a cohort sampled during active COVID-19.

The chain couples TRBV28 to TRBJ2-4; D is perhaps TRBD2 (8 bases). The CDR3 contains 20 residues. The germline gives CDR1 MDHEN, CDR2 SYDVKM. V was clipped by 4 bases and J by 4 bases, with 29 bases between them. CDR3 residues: CASSSSGGRGALSFKNIQYF. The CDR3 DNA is TGTGCCAGCAGTTCGAGCGGGGGCAGGGGGGCCCTTAGTTTTAAAAACATTCAGTACTTC.

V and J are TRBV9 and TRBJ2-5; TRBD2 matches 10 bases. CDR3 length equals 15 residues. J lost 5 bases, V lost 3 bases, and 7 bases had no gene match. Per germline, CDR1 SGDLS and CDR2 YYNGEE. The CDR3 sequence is CASSGSGGRVETQYF. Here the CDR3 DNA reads TGTGCCAGCAGCGGTAGCGGGGGGCGCGTGGAGACCCAGTACTTC.

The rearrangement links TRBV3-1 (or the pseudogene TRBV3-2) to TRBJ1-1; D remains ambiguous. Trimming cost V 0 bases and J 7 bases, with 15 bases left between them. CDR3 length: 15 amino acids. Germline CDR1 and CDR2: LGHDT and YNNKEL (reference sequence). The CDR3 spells CASSQDSRPPGEAFF. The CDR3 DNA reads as TGTGCCAGCAGCCAAGATAGTAGACCGCCGGGTGAAGCTTTCTTT.

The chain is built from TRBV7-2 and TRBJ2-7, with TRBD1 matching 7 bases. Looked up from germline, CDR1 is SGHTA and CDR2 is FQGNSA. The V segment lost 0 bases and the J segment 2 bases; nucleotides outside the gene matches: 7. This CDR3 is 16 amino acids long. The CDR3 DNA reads TGTGCCAGCAGCTTAGCGGGGGCGCAGGGGGCCTACGAGCAGTACTTC. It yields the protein CASSLAGAQGAYEQYF.

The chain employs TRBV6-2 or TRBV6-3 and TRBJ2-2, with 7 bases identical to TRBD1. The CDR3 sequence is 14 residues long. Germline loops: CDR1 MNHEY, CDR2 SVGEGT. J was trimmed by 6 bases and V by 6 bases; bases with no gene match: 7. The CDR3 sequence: CASSSGGEAGELFF. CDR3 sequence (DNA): TGTGCCAGCAGCTCAGGGGGTGAGGCCGGGGAGCTGTTTTTT.

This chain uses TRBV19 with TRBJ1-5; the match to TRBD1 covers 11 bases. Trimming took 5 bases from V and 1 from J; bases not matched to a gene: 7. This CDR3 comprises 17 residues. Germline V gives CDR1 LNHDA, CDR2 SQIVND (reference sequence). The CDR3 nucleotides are TGTGCCAGTAGTTTTCCGGACAGGGGGCAGAGCAATCAGCCCCAGCATTTT. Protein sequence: CASSFPDRGQSNQPQHF.

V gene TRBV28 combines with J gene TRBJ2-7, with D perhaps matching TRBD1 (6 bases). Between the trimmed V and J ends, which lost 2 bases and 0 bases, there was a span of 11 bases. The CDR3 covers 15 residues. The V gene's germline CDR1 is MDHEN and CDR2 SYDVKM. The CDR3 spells CASSLPGDGSYEQYF. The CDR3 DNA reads TGTGCCAGCAGTTTACCAGGGGACGGCTCCTACGAGCAGTACTTC.

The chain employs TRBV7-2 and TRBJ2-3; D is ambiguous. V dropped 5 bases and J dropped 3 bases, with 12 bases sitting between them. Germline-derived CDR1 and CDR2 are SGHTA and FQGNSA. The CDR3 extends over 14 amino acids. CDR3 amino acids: CASSPGSWTDTQYF. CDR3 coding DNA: TGTGCCAGCAGCCCGGGTTCTTGGACAGATACGCAGTATTTT.

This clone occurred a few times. Here the CDR3 reads CATIPGGGQPQHF. In nucleotides, the CDR3 is TGTGCCACCATTCCGGGGGGCGGTCAGCCCCAGCATTTT. The rearrangement uses TRBV19 and TRBJ1-5; D may be TRBD1 (6 bases). This CDR3 is 13 amino acids long. Trimming pared 10 bases from V and 6 bases from J, leaving 16 bases between. Germline V gene lookup returns CDR1 LNHDA and CDR2 SQIVND (reference sequence).

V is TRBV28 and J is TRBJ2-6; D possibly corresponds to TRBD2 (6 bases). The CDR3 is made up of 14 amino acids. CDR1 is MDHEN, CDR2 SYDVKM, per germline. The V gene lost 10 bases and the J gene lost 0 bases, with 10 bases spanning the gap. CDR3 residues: CATGLHSGANVLTF. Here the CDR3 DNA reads TGTGCCACGGGACTTCACTCTGGGGCCAACGTCCTGACTTTC.

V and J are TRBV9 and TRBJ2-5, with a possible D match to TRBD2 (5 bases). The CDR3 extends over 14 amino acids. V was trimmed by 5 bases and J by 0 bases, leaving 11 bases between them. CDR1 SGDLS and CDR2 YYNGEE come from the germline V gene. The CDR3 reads CASSPGSYQETQYF. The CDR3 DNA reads TGTGCCAGCAGTCCGGGATCGTACCAAGAGACCCAGTACTTC.

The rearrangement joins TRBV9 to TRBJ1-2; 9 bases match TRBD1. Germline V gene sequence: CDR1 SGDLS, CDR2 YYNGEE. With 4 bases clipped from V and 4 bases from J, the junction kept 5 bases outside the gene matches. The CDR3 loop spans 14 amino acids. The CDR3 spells CASSPGQGPYGYTF. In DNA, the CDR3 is TGTGCCAGCAGCCCCGGACAGGGGCCCTATGGCTACACCTTC. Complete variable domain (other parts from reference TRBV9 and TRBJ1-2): DSGVTQTPKHLITATGQRVTLRCSPRSGDLSVYWYQQSLDQGLQFLIQYYNGEERAKGNILERFSAQQFPDLHSELNLSSLELGDSALYFCASSPGQGPYGYTFGSGTRLTVV.

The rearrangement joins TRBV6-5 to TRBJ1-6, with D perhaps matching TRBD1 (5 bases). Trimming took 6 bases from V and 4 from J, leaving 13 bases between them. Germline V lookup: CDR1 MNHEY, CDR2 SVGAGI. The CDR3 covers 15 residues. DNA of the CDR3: TGTGCCAGCAGAGCGAGTGGACATTATAATTCACCCCTCCACTTT. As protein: CASRASGHYNSPLHF.

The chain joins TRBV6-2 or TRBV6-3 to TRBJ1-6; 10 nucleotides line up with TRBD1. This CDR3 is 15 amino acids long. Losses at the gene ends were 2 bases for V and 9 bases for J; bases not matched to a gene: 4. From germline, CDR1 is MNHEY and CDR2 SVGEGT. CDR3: CASSYHGQGGSPLHF. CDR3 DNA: TGTGCCAGCAGTTACCACGGACAGGGGGGTTCACCCCTCCACTTT.

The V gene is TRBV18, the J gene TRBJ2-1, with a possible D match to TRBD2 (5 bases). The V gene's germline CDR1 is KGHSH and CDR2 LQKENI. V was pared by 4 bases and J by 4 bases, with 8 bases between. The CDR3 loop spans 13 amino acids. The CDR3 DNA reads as TGTGCCAGCTCACAGGGAGCATACAATGAGCAGTTCTTC. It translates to CASSQGAYNEQFF.

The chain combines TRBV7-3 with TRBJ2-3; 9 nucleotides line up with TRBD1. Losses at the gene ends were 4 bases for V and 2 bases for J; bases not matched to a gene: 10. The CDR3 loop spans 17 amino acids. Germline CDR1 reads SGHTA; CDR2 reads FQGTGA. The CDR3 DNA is TGTGCCAGCAGCTCCTCCACAGGGGGCCTATTCACAGATACGCAGTATTTT. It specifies CASSSSTGGLFTDTQYF.

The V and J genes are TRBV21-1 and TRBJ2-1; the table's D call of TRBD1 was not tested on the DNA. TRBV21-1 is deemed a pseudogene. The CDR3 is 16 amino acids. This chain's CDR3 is CASSALDRSSYNEQFF. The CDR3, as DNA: TGTGCCAGCAGCGCCCTGGACAGGAGCTCCTACAATGAGCAGTTCTTC.

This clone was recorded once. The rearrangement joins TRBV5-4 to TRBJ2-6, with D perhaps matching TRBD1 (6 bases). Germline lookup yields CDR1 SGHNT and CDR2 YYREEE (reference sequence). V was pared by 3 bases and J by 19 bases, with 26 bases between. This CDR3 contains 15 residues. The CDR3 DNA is TGTGCCAGCAGCTCCCAGTCTTATATTGAGGGACACCAAACTTTC. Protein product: CASSSQSYIEGHQTF. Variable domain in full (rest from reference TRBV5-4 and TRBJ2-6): ETGVTQSPTHLIKTRGQQVTLRCSSQSGHNTVSWYQQALGQGPQFIFQYYREEENGRGNFPPRFSGLQFPNYSSELNVNALELDDSALYLCASSSQSYIEGHQTFGAGSRLTVL.

The CDR3 DNA follows: TGTGCCAGCAGTTACTCTTTCGTAGGGGGAACTTCACCCCTCCACTTT. As protein: CASSYSFVGGTSPLHF. The rearrangement links TRBV6-5 to TRBJ1-6; TRBD1 is a possible D gene (6 bases). V lost 0 bases and J lost 9, with 15 bases in between. The germline V gene encodes CDR1 MNHEY and CDR2 SVGAGI. CDR3 length equals 16 residues.

The CDR3 is CASSYTGDATNEKLFF. CDR3 in DNA: TGTGCCAGCAGTTATACAGGTGATGCAACTAATGAAAAACTGTTTTTT. The rearrangement uses TRBV6-6 and TRBJ1-4; the D gene is possibly TRBD1 (5 bases). The germline CDR1 and CDR2 sequences are MNHNY and SVGAGI (reference sequence). V lost 3 bases and J lost 0, with 11 bases in between. There are 16 residues in the CDR3.

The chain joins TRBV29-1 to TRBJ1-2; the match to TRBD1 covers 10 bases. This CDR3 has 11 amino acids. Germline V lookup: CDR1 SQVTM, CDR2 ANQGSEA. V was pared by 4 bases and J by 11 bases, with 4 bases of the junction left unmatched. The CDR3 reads CSVGQGAQYTF. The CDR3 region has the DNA TGCAGCGTTGGACAGGGGGCTCAATACACCTTC.

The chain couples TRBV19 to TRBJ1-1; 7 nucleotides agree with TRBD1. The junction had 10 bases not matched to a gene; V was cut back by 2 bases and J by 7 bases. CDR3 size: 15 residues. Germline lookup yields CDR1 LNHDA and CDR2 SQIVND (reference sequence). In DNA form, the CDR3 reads TGTGCCAGTAGTATAAGGGGCCAGGGGGGAGGTGAAGCTTTCTTT. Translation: CASSIRGQGGGEAFF.

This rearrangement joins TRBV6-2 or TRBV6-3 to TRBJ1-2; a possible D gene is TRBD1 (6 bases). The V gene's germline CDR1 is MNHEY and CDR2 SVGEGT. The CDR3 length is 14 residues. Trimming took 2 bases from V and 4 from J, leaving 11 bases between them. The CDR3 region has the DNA TGTGCCAGCAGTTACCAGGGGCAGACCTATGGCTACACCTTC. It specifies CASSYQGQTYGYTF.

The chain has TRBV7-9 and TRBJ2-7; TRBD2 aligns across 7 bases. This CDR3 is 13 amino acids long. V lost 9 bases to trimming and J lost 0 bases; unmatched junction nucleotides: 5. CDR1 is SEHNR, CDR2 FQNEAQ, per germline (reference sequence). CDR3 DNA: TGTGCCAGGGAGGCGGGGGACTCCTACGAGCAGTACTTC. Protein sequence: CAREAGDSYEQYF. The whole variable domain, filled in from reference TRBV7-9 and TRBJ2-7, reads DTGVSQNPRHKITKRGQNVTFRCDPISEHNRLYWYRQTLGQGPEFLTYFQNEAQLEKSRLLSDRFSAERPKGSFSTLEIQRTEQGDSAMYLCAREAGDSYEQYFGPGTRLTVT.

DNA for the CDR3: TGTGCCAGCAGCAAAGAATTGAACAGGGGGTCGATCAATCAGCCCCAGCATTTT. Its protein is CASSKELNRGSINQPQHF. The genes are TRBV21-1 and TRBJ1-5; TRBD1, the D gene given by the table, was not confirmed from the DNA. TRBV21-1 is reported as a pseudogene. The CDR3 spans 18 residues.

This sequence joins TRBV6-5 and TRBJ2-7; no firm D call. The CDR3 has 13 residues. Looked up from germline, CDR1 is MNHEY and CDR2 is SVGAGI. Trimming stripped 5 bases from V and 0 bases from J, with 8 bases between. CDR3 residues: CASSMGNSYEQYF. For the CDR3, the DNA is TGTGCCAGCAGTATGGGCAACTCCTACGAGCAGTACTTC.

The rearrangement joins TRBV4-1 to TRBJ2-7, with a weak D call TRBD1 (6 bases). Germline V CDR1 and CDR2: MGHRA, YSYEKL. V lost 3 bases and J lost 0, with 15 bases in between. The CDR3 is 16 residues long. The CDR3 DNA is TGCGCCAGCAGCCAGGCTCGACAGGTTTTCTCCTACGAGCAGTACTTC. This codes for CASSQARQVFSYEQYF.

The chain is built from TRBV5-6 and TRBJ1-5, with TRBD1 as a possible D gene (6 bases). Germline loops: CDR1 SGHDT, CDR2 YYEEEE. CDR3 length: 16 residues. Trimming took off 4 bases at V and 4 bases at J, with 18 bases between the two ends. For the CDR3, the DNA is TGTGCCAGCAGCCCCAGGGGAGGGATTCGAAATCAGCCCCAGCATTTT. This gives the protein CASSPRGGIRNQPQHF. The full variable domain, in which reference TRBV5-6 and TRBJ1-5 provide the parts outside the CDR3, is DAGVTQSPTHLIKTRGQQVTLRCSPKSGHDTVSWYQQALGQGPQFIFQYYEEEERQRGNFPDRFSGHQFPNYSSELNVNALLLGDSALYLCASSPRGGIRNQPQHFGDGTRLSIL.

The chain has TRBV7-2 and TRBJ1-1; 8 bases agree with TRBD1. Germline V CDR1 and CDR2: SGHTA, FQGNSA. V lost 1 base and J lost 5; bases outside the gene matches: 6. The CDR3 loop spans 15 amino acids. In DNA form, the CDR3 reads TGTGCCAGCAGCTTAGATCGGACAGGGAAAACTGAAGCTTTCTTT. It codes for CASSLDRTGKTEAFF.

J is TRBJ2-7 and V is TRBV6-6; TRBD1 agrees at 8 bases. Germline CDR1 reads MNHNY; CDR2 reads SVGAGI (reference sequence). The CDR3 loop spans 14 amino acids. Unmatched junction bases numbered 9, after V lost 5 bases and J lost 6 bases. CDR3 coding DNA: TGTGCCAGCAGTCCGGGACAGGTTAGCAGCGAGCAGTACTTC. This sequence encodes CASSPGQVSSEQYF.